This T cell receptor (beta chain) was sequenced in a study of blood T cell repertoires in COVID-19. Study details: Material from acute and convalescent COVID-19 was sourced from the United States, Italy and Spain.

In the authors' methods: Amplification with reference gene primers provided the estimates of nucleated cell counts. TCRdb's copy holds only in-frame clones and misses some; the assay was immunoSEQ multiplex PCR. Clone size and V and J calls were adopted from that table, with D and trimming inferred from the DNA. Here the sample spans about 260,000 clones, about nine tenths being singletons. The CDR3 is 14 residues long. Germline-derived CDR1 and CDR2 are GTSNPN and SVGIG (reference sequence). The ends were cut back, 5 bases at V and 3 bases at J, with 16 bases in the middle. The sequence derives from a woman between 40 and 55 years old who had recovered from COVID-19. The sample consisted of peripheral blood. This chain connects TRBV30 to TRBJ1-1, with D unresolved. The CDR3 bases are TGTGCCTGGCGCGCCTCGGGGATCGACACTGAAGCTTTCTTT. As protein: CAWRASGIDTEAFF. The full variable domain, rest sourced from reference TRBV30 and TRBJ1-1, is SQTIHQWPATLVQPVGSPLSLECTVEGTSNPNLYWYRQAAGRGLQLLFYSVGIGQISSEVPQNLSASRPQDRQFILSSKKLLLSDSGFYLCAWRASGIDTEAFFGQGTRLTVV.